This TCR beta chain was sequenced in a study of STAT3 mutations in large granular lymphocyte leukemia. Overall study context: More than half of T-LGLL patients received immunosuppressive therapy. Study-level findings and limits: Clonal expansion was inferred from samples taken at other timepoints. Differing intervals and regimens complicate linking therapy response to clone burden. At least one immunodominant TCR beta clonotype appeared in every T-cell large granular lymphocyte leukemia patient.

Average productive template count per sample was around 44,000. Assay: immunoSEQ multiplex PCR; the TCRdb copy retains only in-frame clones and omits some. The sample lists approximately 4,500 clones, around 84% occurring once. V lost 6 bases to trimming and J lost 12 bases, with 18 bases between them. From germline, CDR1 is MNHEY and CDR2 SVGAGI. This CDR3 is built from 13 residues. Turning to this clone: The antigen is undetermined.

V is TRBV6-5 and J is TRBJ2-1; D gene unclear. This TCR came from a man aged 40-50 years with T-cell large granular lymphocyte leukemia. Some clones in this sample may be carry-over from other donors' samples. Sequenced sample: peripheral blood mononuclear cells. CDR3: CASSRPTAHGQFF. The CDR3 DNA reads as TGTGCCAGCAGCCGCCCCACGGCACATGGGCAGTTCTTC.